Presented here are 24 T cell receptor beta chains from one specimen sequenced in a study of T cells in tuberculosis listed by TCRdb under 2018. Libraries were built with the immunoSEQ multiplex PCR assay. TCRdb obtained this table from immuneACCESS and retained in-frame rearrangements with V and J assigned. These tables miss some clones; where compared with another copy, unresolved V genes account for less than half of the shortfall, and the remainder is unexplained. This sample holds tens of thousands of clones; approximately 85% were observed only once. More than 12% of the sample rests with the top ten. Explained via the paper, the time point label denotes: new active TB diagnosis, blood taken before or within 7 days of starting treatment. The specimen comprised PBMCs, sampled at tuberculosis diagnosis. The receptors originated from an adult with tuberculosis.

The chain carries TRBV13 and TRBJ2-7, with 10 bases matching TRBD2. Germline V CDR1 and CDR2: PRHDT, FYEKMQ (reference sequence). CDR3 length: 14 residues. Trimming removed 7 bases from V and 3 bases from J; junction bases left unmatched: 6. This CDR3 is CASKWTSGNYEQYF. The CDR3 bases are TGTGCCAGCAAATGGACTAGCGGCAACTACGAGCAGTACTTC.

The gene calls are TRBV7-2 and TRBJ2-7; D perhaps matches TRBD2 (6 bases). There are 13 residues in the CDR3. From germline, CDR1 is SGHTA and CDR2 FQGNSA. Trimming removed 6 bases from V and 7 bases from J, with 16 bases in between. This CDR3 is CASRGDFTGEQYF. In DNA form, the CDR3 reads TGTGCCAGCAGGGGGGACTTCACGGGGGAGCAGTACTTC. The variable domain in full, with the rest retrieved from reference TRBV7-2 and TRBJ2-7, is GAGVSQSPSNKVTEKGKDVELRCDPISGHTALYWYRQSLGQGLEFLIYFQGNSAPDKSGLPSDRFSAERTGGSVSTLTIQRTQQEDSAVYLCASRGDFTGEQYFGPGTRLTVT.

The J gene is TRBJ1-6, the V gene TRBV5-6; 10 bases are a match to TRBD1. The CDR3 loop spans 16 amino acids. V trimming: 4 bases; J trimming: 7 bases; junction bases outside the gene matches: 8. Germline V gene sequence: CDR1 SGHDT, CDR2 YYEEEE. The CDR3 bases are TGTGCCAGCAGCGGCAAGGGACAGGGGTACAATTCACCCCTCCACTTT. It codes for CASSGKGQGYNSPLHF. The full variable domain, completed using reference TRBV5-6 and TRBJ1-6, is DAGVTQSPTHLIKTRGQQVTLRCSPKSGHDTVSWYQQALGQGPQFIFQYYEEEERQRGNFPDRFSGHQFPNYSSELNVNALLLGDSALYLCASSGKGQGYNSPLHFGNGTRLTVT.

The genes are TRBV5-8 and TRBJ2-7; possibly TRBD1 for D (5 bases). From germline, CDR1 is SGHTS and CDR2 YDEGEE. V was clipped by 4 bases and J by 3 bases, with 14 bases between them. CDR3 length: 14 residues. The CDR3 loop reads CASSPRQGNYEQYF. DNA for the CDR3: TGTGCCAGCAGCCCCAGGCAGGGTAACTACGAGCAGTACTTC.

J is TRBJ1-1 and V is TRBV5-1; TRBD1 matches 9 bases. The CDR3 has 15 amino acids. The germline CDR1 and CDR2 sequences are SGHRS and YFSETQ. V gave up 4 bases and J gave up 3 bases; unmatched junction bases: 7. CDR3 residues: CASSPPGQGYTEAFF. The CDR3 DNA sequence: TGCGCCAGCAGCCCCCCGGGACAGGGATACACTGAAGCTTTCTTT.

J is TRBJ1-1 and V is TRBV18; 7 positions agree with TRBD1. CDR1 and CDR2 (germline): KGHSH, LQKENI. The CDR3 sequence is 15 residues long. The V and J ends lost 2 bases and 1 base, in that order; junction bases with no gene match: 4. CDR3 region: CASSPNRGPNTEAFF. The DNA of the CDR3 is TGTGCCAGCTCACCAAACAGGGGTCCGAACACTGAAGCTTTCTTT.

J is TRBJ1-2 and V is TRBV2; D call uncertain. Trimming removed 1 base at V and 2 bases at J, with 11 bases between. From germline, CDR1 is SNHLY and CDR2 FYNNEI. This CDR3 region has 15 residues. DNA of the CDR3: TGTGCCAGCAGTGAAGTCTCAAGAGGAAACTATGGCTACACCTTC. It is translated as CASSEVSRGNYGYTF.

The V call is TRBV29-1, the J call TRBJ1-1; TRBD1 is a possible D gene (6 bases). The germline V gene encodes CDR1 SQVTM and CDR2 ANQGSEA. The CDR3 consists of 14 residues. Trimming left V 4 bases short and J 3 bases short, with 15 bases between. In DNA, the CDR3 is TGCAGCGTTGCCCACAGGGTTTGGGACACTGAAGCTTTCTTT. It encodes CSVAHRVWDTEAFF.

V usage is TRBV11-2 and J usage is TRBJ2-7; 12 bases are a match to TRBD2. CDR3 length: 16 amino acids. With 5 bases clipped from V and 7 bases from J, the junction kept 12 bases outside the gene matches. Germline assignment: CDR1 SGHAT and CDR2 FQNNGV. The DNA of the CDR3 is TGTGCCAGCAGCGGAAGACTAGCGGGAGAGAGATGGGAGCAGTACTTC. Encoded protein: CASSGRLAGERWEQYF.

The chain employs TRBV6-5 and TRBJ2-7, with TRBD2 matching over 7 bases. CDR1 is MNHEY and CDR2 is SVGAGI in the germline V gene. The V segment lost 7 bases and the J segment 6 bases; nucleotides outside the gene matches: 12. This CDR3 contains 14 residues. The CDR3 is CASNYGGGPSEQYF. The CDR3 DNA sequence: TGTGCCAGCAATTATGGGGGAGGGCCTTCCGAGCAGTACTTC.

The chain uses TRBV19 and TRBJ1-2; 7 bases are a match to TRBD1. The CDR3 consists of 13 residues. In germline, CDR1 is LNHDA, CDR2 SQIVND (reference sequence). V shed 7 bases, J shed 4 bases, and the junction held 6 bases outside the gene matches. CDR3 loop: CASTDRVSYGYTF. The CDR3 region has the DNA TGTGCCAGTACAGACAGGGTCAGCTATGGCTACACCTTC. The whole variable domain, filled in from reference TRBV19 and TRBJ1-2, reads DGGITQSPKYLFRKEGQNVTLSCEQNLNHDAMYWYRQDPGQGLRLIYYSQIVNDFQKGDIAEGYSVSREKKESFPLTVTSAQKNPTAFYLCASTDRVSYGYTFGSGTRLTVV.

The V gene is TRBV10-2, the J gene TRBJ1-1, with TRBD1 identical over 10 bases. The CDR3 is made up of 13 amino acids. V trimming: 10 bases; J trimming: 7 bases; junction bases outside the gene matches: 9. The germline V gene has CDR1 WSHSY and CDR2 SAAADI. The CDR3 loop is CAIGTGELGEAFF. CDR3 sequence (DNA): TGCGCCATCGGGACAGGGGAGCTTGGTGAAGCTTTCTTT.

This chain connects TRBV6-5 to TRBJ1-5; 7 nucleotides align to TRBD1. CDR1 is MNHEY, CDR2 SVGAGI, per germline. Trimming removed 0 bases from V and 4 bases from J; junction bases left unmatched: 3. The CDR3 runs to 15 residues. The CDR3 reads CASSYSRTGNQPQHF. The CDR3 coding sequence is TGTGCCAGCAGTTACTCGAGGACAGGAAATCAGCCCCAGCATTTT.

This clone appeared a single time. The gene calls are TRBV6-1 and TRBJ2-7; possible D gene TRBD2, 5 bases. V gave up 3 bases and J gave up 3 bases, with 12 bases separating them. This CDR3 has 14 amino acids. Germline CDR1 and CDR2: MNHNS and SASEGT. CDR3 sequence: CASSEELGIYEQYF. The CDR3 region has the DNA TGTGCCAGCAGTGAGGAACTCGGGATCTACGAGCAGTACTTC.

This chain uses TRBV7-9 with TRBJ2-1, with 8 nucleotides matching TRBD2. V dropped 6 bases and J dropped 10; count of bases not matched to a gene: 26. This CDR3 is built from 19 residues. CDR1 is SEHNR and CDR2 is FQNEAQ in the germline V gene (reference sequence). CDR3 amino acids: CASRLAVRYSGLNVREQFF. The CDR3 nucleotides read TGTGCCAGCAGACTAGCGGTCCGATATAGCGGCCTAAACGTCCGGGAGCAGTTCTTC.

This clone was recorded only once. The chain has TRBV5-1 and TRBJ2-7, with TRBD2 matching over 9 bases. The germline CDR1 and CDR2 sequences are SGHRS and YFSETQ. The CDR3 is 14 amino acids. The trim removed 1 base at V and 5 bases at J, leaving 4 bases unmatched. CDR3 sequence reads: CASSLISGSNEQYF. The CDR3 nucleotides are TGCGCCAGCAGCTTGATTAGCGGGAGTAACGAGCAGTACTTC.

This chain connects TRBV15 to TRBJ2-7; no definite D call. Germline V lookup: CDR1 LNHNV, CDR2 YYDKDF (reference sequence). The CDR3 extends over 15 amino acids. With 0 bases removed from V and 6 bases from J, the gap between germline ends came to 15 bases. CDR3 loop: CATSRDPSSMVEQYF. The DNA for the CDR3 is TGTGCCACCAGCAGAGATCCCAGTTCGATGGTCGAGCAGTACTTC.

The V call is TRBV9, the J call TRBJ2-5; 7 nucleotides line up with TRBD2. Germline CDR1 SGDLS, CDR2 YYNGEE. This CDR3 region has 15 residues. V shed 5 bases, J shed 4 bases, and the junction held 11 bases outside the gene matches. CDR3: CASSPRVGEGETQYF. In DNA form, the CDR3 reads TGTGCCAGCAGTCCAAGAGTGGGGGAGGGAGAGACCCAGTACTTC.

This clone was counted a few times. The rearrangement links TRBV30 to TRBJ1-1; 7 bases agree with TRBD1. J lost 3 bases, V lost 5 bases, and 3 bases had no gene match. Germline CDR1 and CDR2: GTSNPN and SVGIG (reference sequence). CDR3 size: 12 residues. CDR3 loop: CAWGDRDTEAFF. The CDR3 DNA reads TGTGCCTGGGGCGACAGGGACACTGAAGCTTTCTTT.

This sequence joins TRBV5-1 and TRBJ2-7, with a possible D match to TRBD1 (6 bases). Trimming cost V 3 bases and J 2 bases, with 9 bases left between them. CDR1 is SGHRS and CDR2 is YFSETQ in the germline V gene. The CDR3 runs 13 residues. The CDR3 loop reads CASSSGQTYEQYF. The CDR3 DNA reads as TGCGCCAGCAGCTCTGGACAGACCTACGAGCAGTACTTC. Full variable domain (remainder filled in from reference TRBV5-1 and TRBJ2-7): KAGVTQTPRYLIKTRGQQVTLSCSPISGHRSVSWYQQTPGQGLQFLFEYFSETQRNKGNFPGRFSGRQFSNSRSEMNVSTLELGDSALYLCASSSGQTYEQYFGPGTRLTVT.

The chain carries TRBV30 and TRBJ1-6; possibly TRBD1 for D (5 bases). Per the germline V gene, CDR1 is GTSNPN and CDR2 is SVGIG (reference sequence). V gave up 5 bases and J gave up 13 bases, with 18 bases separating them. CDR3 length: 13 residues. The CDR3 sequence is CAWRPDRLRPLHF. CDR3 in DNA: TGTGCCTGGCGGCCTGACAGACTGCGGCCCCTCCACTTT. Supplemented by reference TRBV30 and TRBJ1-6, the full variable domain reads SQTIHQWPATLVQPVGSPLSLECTVEGTSNPNLYWYRQAAGRGLQLLFYSVGIGQISSEVPQNLSASRPQDRQFILSSKKLLLSDSGFYLCAWRPDRLRPLHFGNGTRLTVT.

This chain connects TRBV14 to TRBJ2-7, with 9 positions matching TRBD2. V shed 4 bases, J shed 5 bases, and the junction held 6 bases outside the gene matches. Germline V lookup: CDR1 SGHDN, CDR2 FVKESK. CDR3 length: 14 amino acids. CDR3 amino acids: CASSRWTSVDEQYF. The DNA of the CDR3 is TGTGCCAGCAGCCGGTGGACTAGCGTCGACGAGCAGTACTTC.

The V and J genes are TRBV5-4 and TRBJ2-5, with a tentative D call TRBD2 (5 bases). Trimming removed 9 bases from V and 1 base from J, with 16 bases in between. The CDR3 covers 14 residues. CDR1 is SGHNT, CDR2 YYREEE, per germline (reference sequence). This CDR3 reads CATSEGGSQETQYF. The CDR3 bases are TGTGCCACTTCCGAAGGCGGGTCCCAAGAGACCCAGTACTTC.

V and J are TRBV6-1 and TRBJ2-5; 10 bases agree with TRBD1. This CDR3 contains 13 residues. Germline loops: CDR1 MNHNS, CDR2 SASEGT. The ends lost 4 bases at V and 5 bases at J; junction bases unmatched: 1. The CDR3 reads CASSGGQGETQYF. The CDR3 nucleotides are TGTGCCAGCAGTGGGGGACAGGGGGAGACCCAGTACTTC.